This passage covers 30 T cell receptor beta chains from one sample sequenced in a study of blood T cell repertoires in COVID-19. Clones were sequenced by immunoSEQ multiplex PCR, and TCRdb holds only the in-frame ones, with some missing. This table has hundreds of thousands of clones, roughly 85% appearing once. Source material: PBMCs or T cells enriched from blood (not recorded which). These receptors were taken from a middle-aged woman who had been exposed to COVID-19.

V usage is TRBV29-1 and J usage is TRBJ1-1; D call uncertain. Per the germline V gene, CDR1 is SQVTM and CDR2 is ANQGSEA. The CDR3 loop spans 12 amino acids. Trimming took 4 bases from V and 5 from J, leaving 11 bases between them. The CDR3 here is CSVGFYGTEAFF. The CDR3 nucleotides read TGCAGCGTTGGGTTTTACGGGACTGAAGCTTTCTTT.

DNA for the CDR3: TGTGCCAGCAGCGCAACGGACAGCTCTAACTATGGCTACACCTTC. Translation gives CASSATDSSNYGYTF. This chain links TRBV9 with TRBJ1-2; TRBD1 is a possible D gene (6 bases). Germline values: CDR1 SGDLS, CDR2 YYNGEE. With 3 bases removed from V and 0 bases from J, the gap between germline ends came to 12 bases. The CDR3 is 15 amino acids.

CDR3 sequence: CASSSRGRTDTQYF. DNA for the CDR3: TGTGCCAGTAGTAGCAGGGGTCGCACAGATACGCAGTATTTT. The chain recombines TRBV19 with TRBJ2-3; a possible D gene is TRBD1 (6 bases). The ends were cut back, 4 bases at V and 1 base at J, with 9 bases in the middle. CDR1 and CDR2 (germline): LNHDA, SQIVND (reference sequence). The length of the CDR3 is 14 residues.

This chain links TRBV4-2 with TRBJ2-1, with 10 bases matching TRBD2. This CDR3 is 16 amino acids long. Germline loops: CDR1 LGHNA, CDR2 YNFKEQ. Losses at the gene ends were 3 bases for V and 4 bases for J; bases not matched to a gene: 6. The CDR3 is CASSQALAGRYNEQFF. CDR3 DNA: TGTGCCAGCAGCCAGGCACTAGCGGGGAGATACAATGAGCAGTTCTTC.

V and J are TRBV9 and TRBJ2-3, with 7 bases fitting TRBD2. With V trimmed by 0 bases and J by 1 base, 2 bases remained unmatched. This CDR3 spans 15 amino acids. Per germline, CDR1 SGDLS and CDR2 YYNGEE. The CDR3 reads CASSVVTSGTDTQYF. In nucleotides, the CDR3 is TGTGCCAGCAGCGTAGTAACTAGCGGCACAGATACGCAGTATTTT. Based on the CDR3 plus reference TRBV9 and TRBJ2-3, the full variable domain is DSGVTQTPKHLITATGQRVTLRCSPRSGDLSVYWYQQSLDQGLQFLIQYYNGEERAKGNILERFSAQQFPDLHSELNLSSLELGDSALYFCASSVVTSGTDTQYFGPGTRLTVL.

The chain joins TRBV4-2 to TRBJ2-3, with TRBD2 matching 11 bases. V lost 0 bases and J lost 5; bases outside the gene matches: 7. Germline loops: CDR1 LGHNA, CDR2 YNFKEQ. CDR3 length: 17 amino acids. CDR3 nucleotides: TGTGCCAGCAGCCAAGATGCCCTAGCGGGGGGAGGAGATACGCAGTATTTT. This translates into CASSQDALAGGGDTQYF.

The chain joins TRBV4-2 to TRBJ1-2; tentative D call: TRBD1 (6 bases). V lost 4 bases to trimming and J lost 4 bases, with 13 bases between them. This CDR3 has 14 residues. From germline, CDR1 is LGHNA and CDR2 YNFKEQ. CDR3 sequence reads: CASSPRDTIYGYTF. Written as DNA, the CDR3 is TGTGCCAGCAGCCCCCGGGACACTATCTATGGCTACACCTTC.

The chain couples TRBV4-2 to TRBJ2-2; D possibly corresponds to TRBD2 (6 bases). Germline V gene lookup returns CDR1 LGHNA and CDR2 YNFKEQ. Trimming removed 2 bases from V and 5 bases from J, with 33 bases in between. There are 22 residues in the CDR3. This CDR3 reads CASSQKIGAGSRLREETGELFF. The CDR3 bases are TGTGCCAGCAGCCAAAAGATCGGCGCAGGGTCACGGCTAAGGGAGGAGACCGGGGAGCTGTTTTTT.

The chain joins TRBV19 to TRBJ2-1, with D possibly matching TRBD2 (7 bases). V shed 3 bases and J shed 3 bases, with 15 bases lying between them. The CDR3 totals 16 residues. Germline CDR1 reads LNHDA; CDR2 reads SQIVND (reference sequence). The CDR3 DNA sequence: TGTGCCAGTAGTATTCGGGGGGCTCTAATCTACAATGAGCAGTTCTTC. As protein: CASSIRGALIYNEQFF.

The table lists this clone with a few counts. The chain employs TRBV19 and TRBJ2-3; TRBD1 aligns across 8 bases. CDR3 length: 14 amino acids. CDR1 and CDR2 from the germline V gene are LNHDA and SQIVND (reference sequence). V shed 1 base and J 6 bases; nucleotides not matched to a gene: 3. CDR3 amino acids: CASSIGRGRDTQYF. The CDR3 bases are TGTGCCAGTAGTATAGGCAGGGGGCGGGATACGCAGTATTTT.

J is TRBJ2-1 and V is TRBV18; D is perhaps TRBD2 (6 bases). This CDR3 region has 15 residues. With 3 bases removed from V and 8 bases from J, the gap between germline ends came to 17 bases. In germline, CDR1 is KGHSH, CDR2 LQKENI. In nucleotides, the CDR3 is TGTGCCAGCTCACCTGCGGAGGGGATAATCGATGAGCAGTTCTTC. Protein product: CASSPAEGIIDEQFF.

This clone was detected once. This rearrangement joins TRBV6-5 to TRBJ1-2; D is possibly TRBD1 (5 bases). The CDR3 is 14 amino acids. V was cut by 8 bases and J by 2 bases, with 15 bases left in between. From germline, CDR1 is MNHEY and CDR2 SVGAGI. This CDR3 is CASAWGEGNYGYTF. For the CDR3, the DNA is TGTGCCAGCGCTTGGGGGGAGGGGAACTATGGCTACACCTTC.

This chain uses TRBV6-5 with TRBJ2-2, with TRBD1 matching over 9 bases. The CDR3 totals 15 residues. Germline V lookup: CDR1 MNHEY, CDR2 SVGAGI. V lost 6 bases to trimming and J lost 4 bases; unmatched junction nucleotides: 6. CDR3 bases: TGTGCCAGCAGACCCACAGGGGGCGGCACCGGGGAGCTGTTTTTT. Protein product: CASRPTGGGTGELFF.

For the CDR3, the DNA is TGTGCCAGCAGCACCACGGACAGCCTTAGAACCTATGGCTACACCTTC. Encoded protein: CASSTTDSLRTYGYTF. The chain uses TRBV7-2 and TRBJ1-2; TRBD1 might be the D (6 bases). Looked up from germline, CDR1 is SGHTA and CDR2 is FQGNSA. The CDR3 length is 16 residues. V was trimmed by 5 bases and J by 4 bases, leaving 20 bases between them.

The rearrangement joins TRBV28 to TRBJ2-7; TRBD1 matches 8 bases. CDR3 length equals 15 residues. V shed 7 bases, J shed 2 bases, and the junction held 10 bases outside the gene matches. Germline V gene lookup returns CDR1 MDHEN and CDR2 SYDVKM. CDR3 DNA sequence: TGTGCCAGCAAGGGAGGAGAACAGGGGGCCTACGAGCAGTACTTC. Translated: CASKGGEQGAYEQYF.

The chain recombines TRBV4-1 with TRBJ1-5; possible D gene TRBD1, 5 bases. This CDR3 has 15 amino acids. The V and J ends lost 0 bases and 9 bases respectively, with 15 bases between them. From germline, CDR1 is MGHRA and CDR2 YSYEKL. The CDR3 coding sequence is TGCGCCAGCAGCCAAGATCGGGGGACCATTTGGCCCCAGCATTTT. Protein product: CASSQDRGTIWPQHF.

The sample holds one count of this clone. V gene TRBV2 combines with J gene TRBJ2-1; D uncertain. Between the trimmed V and J ends, which lost 4 bases and 1 base, there was a span of 11 bases. CDR3 length: 15 amino acids. CDR1 SNHLY and CDR2 FYNNEI come from the germline V gene. The CDR3 DNA is TGTGCCAGCAGTGGAAACTCACAGTCCTACAATGAGCAGTTCTTC. Residues: CASSGNSQSYNEQFF.

The chain carries TRBV5-1 and TRBJ1-2; no clear D. V shed 8 bases and J shed 4 bases, with 9 bases lying between them. This CDR3 contains 11 residues. The germline gives CDR1 SGHRS, CDR2 YFSETQ. CDR3 coding DNA: TGCGCCAGTTCTAGCGGCTATGGCTACACCTTC. Its translation: CASSSGYGYTF.

The J gene is TRBJ2-2, the V gene TRBV5-1; tentative D call: TRBD1 (6 bases). V lost 3 bases, J lost 0 bases, and 9 bases lay in between. CDR1 and CDR2 (germline): SGHRS, YFSETQ. The CDR3 loop spans 15 amino acids. In nucleotides, the CDR3 is TGCGCCAGCAGCTCCGGGACAACGAACACCGGGGAGCTGTTTTTT. It specifies CASSSGTTNTGELFF.

V is TRBV14 and J is TRBJ1-1; 8 bases line up with TRBD1. Trimming at V came to 4 bases and at J to 8 bases, leaving 12 bases not matched to a gene. Germline values: CDR1 SGHDN, CDR2 FVKESK. CDR3 length: 15 amino acids. This CDR3 reads CASSPWTGPTSEAFF. DNA for the CDR3: TGTGCCAGCAGCCCTTGGACAGGGCCGACGTCGGAAGCTTTCTTT.

The rearrangement links TRBV27 to TRBJ1-1; D is uncertain. V lost 2 bases and J lost 5, with 12 bases in between. Germline V CDR1 and CDR2: MNHEY, SMNVEV (reference sequence). The CDR3 is made up of 14 amino acids. The CDR3 protein is CASSLPDFPTEAFF. The DNA for the CDR3 is TGTGCCAGCAGTTTACCGGACTTCCCGACTGAAGCTTTCTTT.

V usage is TRBV6-5 and J usage is TRBJ2-1; D is possibly TRBD1 (7 bases). The CDR3 runs to 15 residues. Germline assignment: CDR1 MNHEY and CDR2 SVGAGI. V lost 7 bases and J lost 1, with 14 bases in between. CDR3 bases: TGTGCCAGCAATCCGGCAGGGGGGTCCTACAATGAGCAGTTCTTC. The encoded protein is CASNPAGGSYNEQFF.

V is TRBV18 and J is TRBJ1-1; the D gene is possibly TRBD1 (6 bases). The CDR3 is made up of 15 amino acids. The germline CDR1 and CDR2 sequences are KGHSH and LQKENI. The V and J ends lost 3 bases and 5 bases respectively, with 16 bases between them. The CDR3 here is CASSPNRRGGTEAFF. In DNA, the CDR3 is TGTGCCAGCTCACCCAACCGGAGGGGGGGTACTGAAGCTTTCTTT.

This clone has ten or more counts. V and J are TRBV5-1 and TRBJ1-1; D is ambiguous. Trimming removed 0 bases from V and 4 bases from J, with 13 bases in between. Germline CDR1 reads SGHRS; CDR2 reads YFSETQ. The CDR3 spans 15 residues. Here the CDR3 DNA reads TGCGCCAGCAGCTTGGGGCCCGGGGAGGGCACTGAAGCTTTCTTT. Its translation: CASSLGPGEGTEAFF.

The chain carries TRBV28 and TRBJ1-2; D is unclear. CDR3 length: 13 amino acids. CDR1 and CDR2 (germline): MDHEN, SYDVKM. V shed 7 bases and J shed 6 bases, with 15 bases lying between them. CDR3 in DNA: TGTGCCAGCACTGTGACTTTCTTCGATGGCTACACCTTC. This gives the protein CASTVTFFDGYTF.

Regarding this clone: A much larger clone sits a single nucleotide away, making a read error possible. V and J are TRBV5-8 and TRBJ1-4, with 7 bases that match TRBD1. Germline V gene data show CDR1 as SGHTS and CDR2 as YDEGEE. The V and J ends lost 5 bases and 0 bases, in that order; junction bases with no gene match: 4. The CDR3 runs to 15 residues. This chain's CDR3 is CASSSTGATNEKLFF. As DNA, the CDR3 is TGTGCCAGCAGTTCAACAGGGGCAACTAATGAAAAACTGTTTTTT.

The rearrangement links TRBV28 to TRBJ1-3; possibly TRBD1 for D (6 bases). There are 17 residues in the CDR3. V lost 5 bases, J lost 1 base, and 18 bases lay in between. CDR1 MDHEN and CDR2 SYDVKM come from the germline V gene. CDR3 in DNA: TGTGCCAGCAGTCTTGCGGCGGGGGCTGTGTCTGGAAACACCATATATTTT. Protein sequence: CASSLAAGAVSGNTIYF.

The chain joins TRBV6-5 to TRBJ1-3; 7 bases are a match to TRBD1. The CDR3 is 14 amino acids. Germline trimming cut 7 bases from V and 4 bases from J; bases unmatched to any gene: 7. CDR1 and CDR2 from the germline V gene are MNHEY and SVGAGI. The CDR3 loop is CASKLTGTGNTIYF. Written as DNA, the CDR3 is TGTGCCAGCAAATTGACAGGGACAGGAAACACCATATATTTT.

This rearrangement joins TRBV9 to TRBJ2-7; TRBD1 matches at 9 bases. The CDR3 is 16 amino acids. V was clipped by 6 bases and J by 2 bases; unmatched bases: 12. CDR1 is SGDLS, CDR2 YYNGEE, per germline. Here the CDR3 reads CASISSKGQGPYEQYF. The DNA of the CDR3 is TGTGCCAGCATATCTTCCAAGGGACAGGGCCCCTACGAGCAGTACTTC.

The V gene is TRBV6-2 or TRBV6-3, the J gene TRBJ2-7; D might be TRBD2 (6 bases). Germline V gene data show CDR1 as MNHEY and CDR2 as SVGEGT. The CDR3 consists of 16 residues. The V and J ends lost 4 bases and 0 bases respectively, with 16 bases between them. The CDR3 spells CASSFQGGWGSYEQYF. CDR3 in DNA: TGTGCCAGCAGTTTCCAAGGAGGGTGGGGCTCCTACGAGCAGTACTTC.